A selection of T cell receptor beta chains follows, all from one sample in a study of beta chain features in type 1 diabetes. The assay was immunoSEQ multiplex PCR, and TCRdb's table has in-frame clones only and misses some. The sample lists approximately 170,000 clones; about 9.1% were seen once. Sequenced: central memory CD4+ T cells from blood. These receptors all stem from a woman under 30 in good health. The CDR3 runs from the conserved cysteine through the conserved F or W. A D gene is named only where the DNA matches it firmly. Clone size is not always given. Where it is, it says once, few, many or a class for expanded clones.

j_call: TRBJ2-5
clone_size: few
cdr3_length: 13
v_call: TRBV29-1
d_call: TRBD2
cdr3_aa: CSVVTSGQETQYF
cdr3_nt: TGCAGCGTCGTGACTAGCGGCCAAGAGACCCAGTACTTC

j_call: TRBJ1-4
clone_size: many
cdr3_length: 15
v_call: TRBV7-2
d_call: .
cdr3_aa: CASSGQTGPNEKLFF
cdr3_nt: TGTGCCAGCAGCGGACAGACAGGTCCCAATGAAAAACTGTTTTTT

j_call: TRBJ2-4
clone_size: many
cdr3_length: 14
v_call: TRBV7-2
d_call: TRBD2
cdr3_aa: CASSLARGVNIQYF
cdr3_nt: TGTGCCAGCAGCTTAGCGCGGGGGGTGAACATTCAGTACTTC

j_call: TRBJ1-2
clone_size: .
cdr3_length: 15
v_call: TRBV11-2
d_call: TRBD1
cdr3_aa: CASSLGGDRARGYTF
cdr3_nt: TGTGCCAGCAGCTTAGGGGGGGACAGAGCGCGGGGCTACACCTTC

j_call: TRBJ1-2
clone_size: .
cdr3_length: 12
v_call: TRBV2
d_call: TRBD1
cdr3_aa: CASENRGNGYTF
cdr3_nt: TGTGCCAGCGAAAACAGGGGGAACGGCTACACCTTC

j_call: TRBJ2-3
clone_size: .
cdr3_length: 13
v_call: TRBV2
d_call: .
cdr3_aa: CASQVGGTDTQYF
cdr3_nt: TGTGCCAGCCAGGTAGGGGGCACAGATACGCAGTATTTT

j_call: TRBJ2-3
clone_size: .
cdr3_length: 14
v_call: TRBV5-1
d_call: TRBD2
cdr3_aa: CASSLGLGLDTQYF
cdr3_nt: TGCGCCAGCAGCCTTGGACTAGGCTTAGATACGCAGTATTTT

j_call: TRBJ2-1
clone_size: few
cdr3_length: 16
v_call: TRBV14
d_call: TRBD2
cdr3_aa: CASSLTSGRIYNEQFF
cdr3_nt: TGTGCCAGCAGCCTGACTAGCGGGAGAATCTACAATGAGCAGTTCTTC

j_call: TRBJ1-5
clone_size: many
cdr3_length: 16
v_call: TRBV6-5
d_call: TRBD1
cdr3_aa: CASSYSAGGSNQPQHF
cdr3_nt: TGTGCCAGCAGTTACTCGGCAGGGGGGAGCAATCAGCCCCAGCATTTT

j_call: TRBJ2-1
clone_size: .
cdr3_length: 15
v_call: TRBV18
d_call: .
cdr3_aa: CASSPVSGFRDEQFF
cdr3_nt: TGTGCCAGCTCACCGGTATCGGGGTTTAGGGATGAGCAGTTCTTC

j_call: TRBJ1-2
clone_size: .
cdr3_length: 14
v_call: TRBV6-5
d_call: .
cdr3_aa: CASSYGEGRRGYTF
cdr3_nt: TGTGCCAGCAGTTACGGAGAGGGGAGGAGAGGCTACACCTTC

j_call: TRBJ2-2
clone_size: .
cdr3_length: 14
v_call: TRBV5-1
d_call: .
cdr3_aa: CASGARRDTGELFF
cdr3_nt: TGCGCCAGTGGGGCCCGGAGGGACACCGGGGAGCTGTTTTTT

j_call: TRBJ1-1
clone_size: few
cdr3_length: 13
v_call: TRBV5-1
d_call: .
cdr3_aa: CASSFTPGAEAFF
cdr3_nt: TGCGCCAGCAGCTTCACCCCCGGGGCTGAAGCTTTCTTT

j_call: TRBJ2-6
clone_size: .
cdr3_length: 14
v_call: TRBV6-1
d_call: TRBD1
cdr3_aa: CAISPQGGANVLTF
cdr3_nt: TGTGCCATCAGTCCACAGGGGGGGGCCAACGTCCTGACTTTC

j_call: TRBJ2-3
clone_size: few
cdr3_length: 12
v_call: TRBV6-1
d_call: .
cdr3_aa: CASRGGADTQYF
cdr3_nt: TGTGCCAGCAGGGGGGGAGCAGATACGCAGTATTTT

j_call: TRBJ2-5
clone_size: .
cdr3_length: 15
v_call: TRBV6-6
d_call: TRBD1
cdr3_aa: CASSYSYRGEETQYF
cdr3_nt: TGTGCCAGCAGTTACTCATACAGGGGAGAAGAGACCCAGTACTTC

j_call: TRBJ1-2
clone_size: .
cdr3_length: 13
v_call: TRBV5-1
d_call: TRBD1
cdr3_aa: CASSLGQGSGYTF
cdr3_nt: TGCGCCAGCAGCTTGGGACAGGGTAGTGGCTACACCTTC

j_call: TRBJ1-5
clone_size: .
cdr3_length: 15
v_call: TRBV5-1
d_call: .
cdr3_aa: CASSSTGEDNQPQHF
cdr3_nt: TGCGCCAGCAGTTCTACGGGGGAGGACAATCAGCCCCAGCATTTT

j_call: TRBJ2-1
clone_size: .
cdr3_length: 13
v_call: TRBV18
d_call: TRBD1
cdr3_aa: CASSPEGAVEQFF
cdr3_nt: TGTGCCAGCTCACCTGAGGGGGCAGTTGAGCAGTTCTTC

j_call: TRBJ1-1
clone_size: .
cdr3_length: 14
v_call: TRBV7-9
d_call: TRBD1
cdr3_aa: CASSQTGGNTEAFF
cdr3_nt: TGTGCCAGCAGCCAAACAGGGGGCAACACTGAAGCTTTCTTT

j_call: TRBJ1-1
clone_size: few
cdr3_length: 12
v_call: TRBV30
d_call: .
cdr3_aa: CALQARGTEAFF
cdr3_nt: TGTGCGCTCCAGGCCAGGGGCACTGAAGCTTTCTTT

j_call: TRBJ1-2
clone_size: .
cdr3_length: 13
v_call: TRBV18
d_call: .
cdr3_aa: CASSPPDFRGYTF
cdr3_nt: TGTGCCAGCTCACCACCGGACTTCCGGGGCTACACCTTC

j_call: TRBJ2-5
clone_size: few
cdr3_length: 15
v_call: TRBV15
d_call: TRBD1
cdr3_aa: CATSTRTGGGETQYF
cdr3_nt: TGTGCCACCAGCACCCGGACAGGGGGCGGAGAGACCCAGTACTTC

j_call: TRBJ2-3
clone_size: .
cdr3_length: 15
v_call: TRBV2
d_call: .
cdr3_aa: CASSGGLPSTDTQYF
cdr3_nt: TGTGCCAGCAGCGGGGGACTCCCTAGCACAGATACGCAGTATTTT

j_call: TRBJ2-6
clone_size: few
cdr3_length: 17
v_call: TRBV6-1
d_call: .
cdr3_aa: CASSEWASSSGANVLTF
cdr3_nt: TGTGCCAGCAGTGAGTGGGCCAGTAGCTCTGGGGCCAACGTCCTGACTTTC

j_call: TRBJ2-5
clone_size: few
cdr3_length: 14
v_call: TRBV6-5
d_call: .
cdr3_aa: CASSYSAGGETQYF
cdr3_nt: TGTGCCAGCAGTTACTCGGCAGGAGGAGAGACCCAGTACTTC